This passage covers 21 T cell receptor beta chains from one sample sequenced in a study of vaccination and CD4 T cells after COVID-19. No antigen has been identified for these receptors. The sample's treatment: roughly 10-day PBMC culture with coronavirus spike peptide pools or control peptides (ViraFEST assay). CD4+ T cells that had been cultured provided DNA sequenced with the Oncomine TCR Beta short-read assay. TCRdb passed the PCR reads through MiXCR, listing each CDR3 protein once. The data hold about 4,600 distinct CDR3 sequences, with about 40% observed a single time. The sequencing input was CD4+ T cells from blood, cultured in vitro. These receptors were taken from a human donor who had recovered from COVID-19.

The chain joins TRBV30 to TRBJ1-5; D possibly corresponds to TRBD1 (5 bases). The V gene's germline CDR1 is GTSNPN and CDR2 SVGIG (reference sequence). The CDR3 is 13 residues long. Trimming left V 1 base short and J 2 bases short, with 6 bases between. Here the CDR3 reads CAWSGGGNQPQHF. The CDR3, as DNA: TGTGCCTGGAGTGGAGGGGGCAATCAGCCCCAGCATTTT.

The chain combines TRBV20-1 with TRBJ2-3, with 8 bases identical to TRBD1. Per the germline V gene, CDR1 is DFQATT and CDR2 is SNEGSKA (reference sequence). The trim removed 0 bases at V and 4 bases at J, leaving 6 bases unmatched. The CDR3 is 15 amino acids. The CDR3: CSARDLQGGPDTQYF. As DNA, the CDR3 is TGCAGTGCTAGAGACCTACAGGGGGGCCCAGATACGCAGTATTTT.

This clonotype was observed a few times. CDR3 DNA sequence: TGCAGTGCTCCGGCCAGGGACCACTACGAGCAGTACTTC. Amino acids: CSAPARDHYEQYF. The chain employs TRBV20-1 and TRBJ2-7; tentatively, D is TRBD1 or TRBD2 (5 bases each). The CDR3 consists of 13 residues. Germline lookup yields CDR1 DFQATT and CDR2 SNEGSKA (reference sequence). Trimming shortened V by 5 bases and J by 3 bases, and 14 bases separated the two germline ends.

The V call is TRBV20-1, the J call TRBJ2-1; a weak D match, TRBD2 (5 bases). The germline CDR1 and CDR2 sequences are DFQATT and SNEGSKA (reference sequence). Trimming stripped 0 bases from V and 9 bases from J, with 15 bases between. The CDR3 totals 14 residues. In nucleotides, the CDR3 is TGCAGTGCTAGAGATTGGCGGGTATCAAGTGAGCAGTTCTTC. Its translation is CSARDWRVSSEQFF.

This chain connects TRBV20-1 to TRBJ1-5; tentatively, D is TRBD1 (5 bases). Germline V gene lookup returns CDR1 DFQATT and CDR2 SNEGSKA (reference sequence). The CDR3 has 16 amino acids. The V gene lost 3 bases and the J gene lost 9 bases, with 24 bases spanning the gap. The CDR3: CSASKDSPGPGRPQHF. CDR3 coding DNA: TGCAGTGCTAGCAAAGATTCCCCGGGACCCGGGCGGCCCCAGCATTTT.

The genes are TRBV29-1 and TRBJ1-3; D gene uncertain. This CDR3 is 13 amino acids long. Germline lookup yields CDR1 SQVTM and CDR2 ANQGSEA. V lost 4 bases, J lost 3 bases, and 10 bases lay in between. The CDR3 region is CSVGAAGGNTIYF. The CDR3 coding sequence is TGCAGCGTTGGGGCGGCGGGTGGAAACACCATATATTTT.

The sample holds a few counts of this clonotype. The rearrangement joins TRBV20-1 to TRBJ1-1, with a possible D match to TRBD1 (5 bases). V dropped 6 bases and J dropped 4 bases, with 18 bases sitting between them. This CDR3 has 14 amino acids. CDR1 is DFQATT, CDR2 SNEGSKA, per germline (reference sequence). CDR3 coding DNA: TGCAGTGCACAGTGGTGGGGGGTCGGCACTGAAGCTTTCTTT. Protein product: CSAQWWGVGTEAFF.

The chain links TRBV19 to TRBJ2-7; 8 nucleotides match TRBD2. The CDR3 is made up of 14 amino acids. Trimming took 10 bases from V and 0 from J; bases not matched to a gene: 8. Per germline, CDR1 LNHDA and CDR2 SQIVND (reference sequence). This CDR3 is CATASGGNSYEQYF. CDR3 coding DNA: TGTGCCACCGCGAGCGGGGGTAACTCCTACGAGCAGTACTTC.

This clonotype was observed a handful of times. The rearrangement links TRBV7-2 to TRBJ2-2, with a tentative D call TRBD2 (6 bases). There are 15 residues in the CDR3. Trimming cost V 1 base and J 4 bases, with 10 bases left between them. Germline CDR1 is SGHTA and CDR2 is FQGNSA. Written as DNA, the CDR3 is TGTGCCAGCAGCTTAGTGGGAGGTACCACCGGGGAGCTGTTTTTT. Translated: CASSLVGGTTGELFF.

This chain joins TRBV20-1 and TRBJ2-5; TRBD2 matches at 11 bases. Germline values: CDR1 DFQATT, CDR2 SNEGSKA (reference sequence). This CDR3 is built from 17 residues. Trimming cost V 0 bases and J 6 bases; bases outside gene matches: 12. The CDR3 bases are TGCAGTGCTAGAGATCCCTCCTTAGCGGGGGGGCGAAAGACCCAGTACTTC. Translation gives CSARDPSLAGGRKTQYF.

The chain employs TRBV7-3 and TRBJ2-7; possible D gene TRBD2, 7 bases. There are 15 residues in the CDR3. Germline-derived CDR1 and CDR2 are SGHTA and FQGTGA. V lost 1 base, J lost 6 bases, and 16 bases lay in between. CDR3 nucleotide sequence: TGTGCCAGCAGCTTAAGGGGGGGCGCAGGAGTCGAGCAGTACTTC. It encodes CASSLRGGAGVEQYF.

The rearrangement joins TRBV20-1 to TRBJ2-1; 8 nucleotides match TRBD1. The CDR3 is made up of 18 amino acids. V shed 4 bases and J 3 bases; nucleotides not matched to a gene: 17. The germline V gene encodes CDR1 DFQATT and CDR2 SNEGSKA (reference sequence). This CDR3 is CSAISFGRTGRFYNEQFF. The CDR3 nucleotides are TGCAGTGCTATTTCGTTTGGAAGGACAGGGAGATTCTACAATGAGCAGTTCTTC.

V gene TRBV10-3 combines with J gene TRBJ2-2, with a possible D match to TRBD2 (6 bases). Looked up from germline, CDR1 is ENHRY and CDR2 is SYGVKD. V lost 3 bases to trimming and J lost 4 bases, with 21 bases between them. The CDR3 length is 18 residues. The CDR3 reads CAISDARTITSGTGELFF. CDR3 bases: TGTGCCATCAGTGATGCGAGGACTATCACCTCGGGCACCGGGGAGCTGTTTTTT.

This clonotype appeared a few times. The gene calls are TRBV5-5 and TRBJ2-4; the D is unclear. Germline V gene sequence: CDR1 SGHKS, CDR2 YYEKEE (reference sequence). This CDR3 has 12 residues. V lost 2 bases, J lost 6 bases, and 6 bases lay in between. CDR3 loop: CASSFVGNIQYF. DNA of the CDR3: TGTGCCAGCAGCTTTGTGGGAAACATTCAGTACTTC.

The chain carries TRBV5-1 and TRBJ2-7; 8 bases line up with TRBD1. J gave up 2 bases and V 0 bases, and 4 bases lay outside the gene matches. The CDR3 sequence is 15 residues long. CDR1 SGHRS and CDR2 YFSETQ come from the germline V gene. In DNA, the CDR3 is TGCGCCAGCAGCTTGGACTGGACAGGGACCTACGAGCAGTACTTC. Its protein is CASSLDWTGTYEQYF.

V and J are TRBV25-1 and TRBJ2-7; no definite D call. V was trimmed by 4 bases and J by 3 bases, leaving 7 bases between them. Germline CDR1 and CDR2: MGHDK and SYGVNS. The CDR3 contains 12 residues. CDR3: CASSAASYEQYF. In DNA form, the CDR3 reads TGTGCCAGCAGTGCCGCAAGCTACGAGCAGTACTTC.

The genes are TRBV7-9 and TRBJ2-6; 10 positions match TRBD1. Germline V gene lookup returns CDR1 SEHNR and CDR2 FQNEAQ (reference sequence). With 2 bases clipped from V and 2 bases from J, the junction kept 3 bases outside the gene matches. The CDR3 is 17 residues long. The CDR3 DNA reads as TGTGCCAGCAGCTTATGGGGACAGGGGACTGGGGCCAACGTCCTGACTTTC. Translating gives CASSLWGQGTGANVLTF.

The genes are TRBV18 and TRBJ2-7; perhaps TRBD2 as D (5 bases). Trimming left V 2 bases short and J 5 bases short, with 10 bases between. The CDR3 length is 13 residues. The V gene's germline CDR1 is KGHSH and CDR2 LQKENI. The CDR3: CASSPTFGDEQYF. CDR3 nucleotides: TGTGCCAGCTCACCAACGTTCGGGGACGAGCAGTACTTC.

This chain uses TRBV7-3 with TRBJ1-2; no reliable D call. Germline CDR1 SGHTA, CDR2 FQGTGA. V dropped 2 bases and J dropped 0 bases, with 4 bases sitting between them. The CDR3 runs 13 residues. The CDR3 loop is CASSLFANYGYTF. The CDR3 DNA is TGTGCCAGCAGCTTATTTGCTAACTATGGCTACACCTTC.

The chain is built from TRBV30 and TRBJ1-2; TRBD1 is a possible D gene (6 bases). CDR1 is GTSNPN and CDR2 is SVGIG in the germline V gene (reference sequence). Trimming removed 4 bases at V and 11 bases at J, with 20 bases between. This CDR3 comprises 13 residues. CDR3 protein: CAWTPGPGHHYTF. CDR3 nucleotides: TGTGCCTGGACGCCCGGACCGGGACATCATTACACCTTC.

The rearrangement links TRBV6-5 to TRBJ2-3; D perhaps matches TRBD1 (6 bases). Trimming stripped 3 bases from V and 7 bases from J, with 17 bases between. Germline assignment: CDR1 MNHEY and CDR2 SVGAGI. The CDR3 runs to 15 residues. The CDR3, as DNA: TGTGCCAGCAGTTATTTCCACAGGGCCATATATACGCAGTATTTT. Amino acids: CASSYFHRAIYTQYF.